This T cell receptor beta chain is from a study of early T cells in non-severe SARS-CoV-2 infection. Whole-study context: RNA in bulk from unsorted whole blood was sequenced, and chains were unpaired. The study's findings and limits: Sequences matched to VDJdb favored anti-spike CD8 responses, while private and CD4 specificities were missed.

This clonotype was seen ten or more times. What it binds is unknown. Germline CDR1 and CDR2: SGHRS and YFSETQ. Trimming cost V 0 bases and J 2 bases, with 4 bases left between them. This CDR3 region has 13 residues. Individual cDNA molecules received unique molecular identifiers during library preparation. MiXCR, applied by TCRdb to the 5' RACE reads, yields one record per CDR3 protein. Of 64,000 or so distinct CDR3 sequences in the sample, approximately 14% are singletons; the top ten hold roughly 4.2%. The clonotype comes from an adult who was a healthcare worker with PCR-confirmed SARS-CoV-2 infection or an uninfected control (not recorded which). Source material: whole blood. The chain uses TRBV5-1 and TRBJ2-3; D gene ambiguous. The CDR3 loop reads CASSLGSTDTQYF. As DNA, the CDR3 is TGCGCCAGCAGCTTGGGTTCCACAGATACGCAGTATTTT.